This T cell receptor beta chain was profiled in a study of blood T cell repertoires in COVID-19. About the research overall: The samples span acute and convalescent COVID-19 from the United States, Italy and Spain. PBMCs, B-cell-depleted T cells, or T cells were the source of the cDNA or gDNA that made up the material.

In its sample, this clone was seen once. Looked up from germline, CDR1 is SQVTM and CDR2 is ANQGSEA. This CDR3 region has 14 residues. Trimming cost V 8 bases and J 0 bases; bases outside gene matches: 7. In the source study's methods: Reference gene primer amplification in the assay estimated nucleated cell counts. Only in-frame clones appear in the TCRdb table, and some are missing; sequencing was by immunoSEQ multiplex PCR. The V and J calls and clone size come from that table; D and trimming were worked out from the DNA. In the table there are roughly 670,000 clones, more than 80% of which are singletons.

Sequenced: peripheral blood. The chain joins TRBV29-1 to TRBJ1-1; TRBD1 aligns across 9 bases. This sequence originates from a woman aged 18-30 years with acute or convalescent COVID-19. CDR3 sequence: CSCKTGGMNTEAFF. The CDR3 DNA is TGCAGCTGCAAAACAGGGGGCATGAACACTGAAGCTTTCTTT.